This T cell receptor beta chain emerged from a study of blood T cell repertoires in COVID-19. Study overall: COVID-19 samples from acute and convalescent phases originated in the United States, Italy and Spain. The cDNA or gDNA used as material had been derived from T cells, B-cell-depleted T cells, or PBMCs.

Authors' data handling: Reference gene primers were amplified, and this amplification served to estimate nucleated cell counts. Data came from immunoSEQ multiplex PCR; TCRdb stores just in-frame clones and leaves some out. D and trimming come from the DNA, and the V and J calls and clone size come from that table. The table includes 100,000 to 150,000 clones, 75% to 90% detected once. The CDR3 totals 14 residues. V was cut by 3 bases and J by 3 bases, with 8 bases left in between. Looked up from germline, CDR1 is MNHEY and CDR2 is SVGEGT. J is TRBJ2-2 and V is TRBV6-2 or TRBV6-3, with D possibly matching TRBD1 (6 bases). Sequenced: peripheral blood. The sequence was obtained from a man in his forties or fifties with acute or convalescent COVID-19. The CDR3 coding sequence is TGTGCCAGCAGTTATCAGGGGTACACCGGGGAGCTGTTTTTT. Encoded protein: CASSYQGYTGELFF.